These 13 T cell receptor beta chains originate from one sample sequenced in a study of blood T cell repertoires in COVID-19. Using immunoSEQ multiplex PCR, the repertoire was profiled, and TCRdb retains in-frame clones only, with some absent. The profile covers around 80,000 clones, with approximately 80% appearing a single time and roughly 12% taken by the ten largest. The sequencing sample was made of peripheral blood. These receptors originate from a man of 80 years or more with acute or convalescent COVID-19.

This clone appeared many times. The rearrangement links TRBV2 to TRBJ1-6, with TRBD1 matching 8 bases. CDR1 and CDR2 (germline): SNHLY, FYNNEI. The CDR3 totals 14 residues. J lost 10 bases, V lost 6 bases, and 8 bases had no gene match. The chain's CDR3 is CASSPQGAGSPLHF. The DNA for the CDR3 is TGTGCCAGCAGCCCGCAGGGGGCCGGATCACCCCTCCACTTT.

This clone was seen once. V gene TRBV18 combines with J gene TRBJ1-4; 8 nucleotides agree with TRBD1. The J segment lost 6 bases and the V segment lost 5 bases, leaving 2 bases of the junction unmatched. Per germline, CDR1 KGHSH and CDR2 LQKENI. The CDR3 length is 13 residues. The CDR3 bases are TGTGCCAGCTCAACGACAGGGGATGAAAAACTGTTTTTT. It yields the protein CASSTTGDEKLFF.

The gene calls are TRBV6-4 and TRBJ1-5; tentative D call: TRBD1 (6 bases). Per the germline V gene, CDR1 is MRHNA and CDR2 is SNTAGT. This CDR3 has 15 amino acids. V was shortened by 6 bases and J by 0 bases, with 12 bases between the two germline ends. CDR3 bases: TGTGCCAGCAGCAAAGAAGGGGGTAGCAATCAGCCCCAGCATTTT. Its translation: CASSKEGGSNQPQHF.

The chain employs TRBV6-1 and TRBJ2-2; D gene unclear. With 5 bases removed from V and 6 bases from J, the gap between germline ends came to 10 bases. Germline V gene sequence: CDR1 MNHNS, CDR2 SASEGT. The CDR3 extends over 13 amino acids. The CDR3 loop is CASSPRAAGELFF. CDR3 DNA sequence: TGTGCCAGCAGTCCTAGAGCCGCCGGGGAGCTGTTTTTT.

The V gene is TRBV29-1, the J gene TRBJ2-2; 11 bases align to TRBD1. This CDR3 spans 15 amino acids. Germline values: CDR1 SQVTM, CDR2 ANQGSEA. Germline trimming cut 5 bases from V and 5 bases from J; bases unmatched to any gene: 7. The DNA of the CDR3 is TGCAGCGTTTTACCCGGGACAGGGGGTACCGGGGAGCTGTTTTTT. It is translated as CSVLPGTGGTGELFF.

The V call is TRBV6-6, the J call TRBJ1-1, with D unresolved. Germline lookup yields CDR1 MNHNY and CDR2 SVGAGI (reference sequence). The germline V and J ends were trimmed by 5 bases and 3 bases, with 16 bases remaining between them. This CDR3 is 15 amino acids long. The CDR3 here is CASSTSPPRDTEAFF. DNA for the CDR3: TGTGCCAGCAGTACAAGCCCCCCTCGGGACACTGAAGCTTTCTTT.

There are a few counts of this clone. The V call is TRBV7-3, the J call TRBJ2-3; 9 bases are a match to TRBD2. This CDR3 has 15 residues. Germline V lookup: CDR1 SGHTA, CDR2 FQGTGA. With V trimmed by 3 bases and J by 4 bases, 5 bases remained unmatched. The CDR3 sequence is CASSFSGGPADTQYF. In nucleotides, the CDR3 is TGTGCCAGCAGCTTCAGCGGGGGGCCGGCAGATACGCAGTATTTT.

This chain links TRBV20-1 with TRBJ1-3; maybe TRBD1 (5 bases). Germline lookup yields CDR1 DFQATT and CDR2 SNEGSKA (reference sequence). The CDR3 runs 14 residues. Deletions cut 3 bases from V and 0 bases from J, with 9 bases between. The CDR3 region is CSASQGSSGNTIYF. CDR3 coding DNA: TGCAGTGCTAGTCAGGGAAGCTCTGGAAACACCATATATTTT.

The chain links TRBV24-1 to TRBJ1-5; D possibly corresponds to TRBD1 (5 bases). V was clipped by 4 bases and J by 0 bases, with 9 bases between them. Per germline, CDR1 KGHDR and CDR2 SFDVKD. The CDR3 consists of 15 residues. The CDR3 nucleotides are TGTGCCACCAGTGAGGACAAAAATAGCAATCAGCCCCAGCATTTT. It encodes CATSEDKNSNQPQHF.

The gene calls are TRBV5-1 and TRBJ2-1, with D possibly being TRBD2 (5 bases). From germline, CDR1 is SGHRS and CDR2 YFSETQ. The CDR3 loop spans 16 amino acids. Trimming stripped 2 bases from V and 8 bases from J, with 20 bases between. The CDR3 DNA sequence: TGCGCCAGCAGCTTAGCCCCATGGCAGGCGAGGGATGAGCAGTTCTTC. This sequence encodes CASSLAPWQARDEQFF.

In this sample, this clone turned up a few times. The chain carries TRBV30 and TRBJ1-1; TRBD1 matches at 7 bases. The germline V gene has CDR1 GTSNPN and CDR2 SVGIG (reference sequence). V was clipped by 3 bases and J by 4 bases; unmatched bases: 8. The CDR3 extends over 14 amino acids. CDR3 in DNA: TGTGCCTGGAGCCAGACAGGGCAGGGCACTGAAGCTTTCTTT. Its protein is CAWSQTGQGTEAFF.

The V and J genes are TRBV2 and TRBJ1-6; no firm D call. Germline CDR1 and CDR2: SNHLY and FYNNEI. V lost 7 bases and J lost 5, with 9 bases in between. The length of the CDR3 is 13 residues. The CDR3, as DNA: TGTGCCAGCACCCGACAAGATAATTCACCCCTCCACTTT. Translated: CASTRQDNSPLHF. Together with reference TRBV2 and TRBJ1-6, the CDR3 gives the full variable domain: EPEVTQTPSHQVTQMGQEVILRCVPISNHLYFYWYRQILGQKVEFLVSFYNNEISEKSEIFDDQFSVERPDGSNFTLKIRSTKLEDSAMYFCASTRQDNSPLHFGNGTRLTVT.

CDR3 nucleotides: TGTGCCACCTCCGGGGGAAAACAAGAGACCCAGTACTTC. Amino acid sequence: CATSGGKQETQYF. V and J are TRBV24-1 and TRBJ2-5; possible D gene TRBD2, 6 bases. The CDR3 length is 13 residues. Germline CDR1 is KGHDR and CDR2 is SFDVKD. With 9 bases removed from V and 2 bases from J, the gap between germline ends came to 12 bases.